This passage covers 2 T cell receptor beta chains from one sample sequenced in a study of immune characteristics of hereditary and idiopathic chronic pancreatitis. Pancreas tissue with chronic pancreatitis was obtained from patients having total pancreatectomy with islet autotransplantation (TPIAT). The library was generated by the immunoSEQ multiplex PCR assay. In its TCRdb copy, this immuneACCESS table keeps in-frame sequences only and misses some clones. Where compared with another copy, unresolved V genes explain less than half of these, and the others have no known cause. Within this sample are about 14,000 clones, with around four fifths of them counted one time only. Clones ranked in the top ten supply approximately 15% of the sample. The sample comprised pancreas tissue with hereditary chronic pancreatitis. The receptors here all came from a human donor with chronic pancreatitis.

The chain links TRBV25-1 to TRBJ2-1; no clear D. This CDR3 region has 15 residues. CDR1 is MGHDK, CDR2 SYGVNS, per germline. V gave up 5 bases and J gave up 0 bases, with 11 bases separating them. CDR3 sequence: CASSNSYSSYNEQFF. In nucleotides, the CDR3 is TGTGCCAGCAGTAACTCGTACAGCTCCTACAATGAGCAGTTCTTC.

In its sample, this clone was seen a few times. The chain employs TRBV6-1 and TRBJ1-4; the D is unclear. The CDR3 consists of 15 residues. The V gene lost 1 base and the J gene lost 5 bases, with 11 bases spanning the gap. The germline CDR1 and CDR2 sequences are MNHNS and SASEGT. The CDR3 loop is CASSEDRRGNEKLFF. CDR3 nucleotides: TGTGCCAGCAGTGAAGATAGGAGAGGAAATGAAAAACTGTTTTTT.